One sample yielded the 21 T cell receptor beta chains listed below, sequenced in a study of cytomegalovirus exposure and HLA in healthy donors. Clones were read by immunoSEQ multiplex PCR, and TCRdb kept only the in-frame ones, dropping some. This table holds about 160,000 clones, roughly 90% found once. The sequenced sample consisted of PBMCs. These receptors were collected from a woman in her 30s in good health and CMV-seronegative.

This clone has only one observation. The genes are TRBV7-6 and TRBJ2-1; perhaps TRBD1 as D (6 bases). CDR3 size: 13 residues. Germline V CDR1 and CDR2: SGHVS, FNYEAQ. V was pared by 3 bases and J by 9 bases, with 12 bases between. This CDR3 is CASSFDRKGEQFF. CDR3 bases: TGTGCCAGCAGCTTCGACAGGAAGGGTGAGCAGTTCTTC.

J is TRBJ2-6 and V is TRBV9; D might be TRBD1 or TRBD2, each matching 5 bases. Between the trimmed V and J ends, which lost 4 bases and 0 bases, there was a span of 14 bases. The germline V gene encodes CDR1 SGDLS and CDR2 YYNGEE. CDR3 size: 17 residues. In DNA form, the CDR3 reads TGTGCCAGCAGCCCCTCACTCGGGACCTCTGGGGCCAACGTCCTGACTTTC. Translating it yields CASSPSLGTSGANVLTF.

The chain joins TRBV5-4 to TRBJ1-2, with a tentative D call TRBD1 (6 bases). CDR1 is SGHNT and CDR2 is YYREEE in the germline V gene (reference sequence). V was cut by 4 bases and J by 2 bases, with 9 bases left in between. The CDR3 consists of 13 residues. The CDR3 reads CASSPDSNYGYTF. As DNA, the CDR3 is TGTGCCAGCAGCCCGGACAGCAACTATGGCTACACCTTC.

V usage is TRBV2 and J usage is TRBJ2-6; 8 bases line up with TRBD1. CDR3 length: 17 amino acids. CDR1 is SNHLY and CDR2 is FYNNEI in the germline V gene. Trimming took 6 bases from V and 0 from J; bases not matched to a gene: 7. CDR3 nucleotide sequence: TGTGCCAGCAGCCCCGGACAGGGTCGCTCTGGGGCCAACGTCCTGACTTTC. It codes for CASSPGQGRSGANVLTF.

The chain joins TRBV19 to TRBJ1-6, with 7 bases lining up with TRBD1. Per the germline V gene, CDR1 is LNHDA and CDR2 is SQIVND (reference sequence). The J segment lost 10 bases and the V segment lost 7 bases, leaving 10 bases of the junction unmatched. The length of the CDR3 is 14 residues. CDR3 loop: CASKPTGIDSPLHF. DNA for the CDR3: TGTGCCAGTAAACCGACAGGGATCGACTCACCCCTCCACTTT.

This chain links TRBV30 with TRBJ1-5; D call uncertain. The germline V gene encodes CDR1 GTSNPN and CDR2 SVGIG (reference sequence). The CDR3 covers 14 residues. The V gene lost 5 bases and the J gene lost 3 bases, with 14 bases spanning the gap. The CDR3 DNA follows: TGTGCCTGGGGACTGACGGGAATCAATCAGCCCCAGCATTTT. Amino acids: CAWGLTGINQPQHF.

The DNA of the CDR3 is TGTGCCAGCAGCCCCTGGGCCCTCATACCTAACACTGAAGCTTTCTTT. Protein sequence: CASSPWALIPNTEAFF. The chain links TRBV7-3 to TRBJ1-1, with D unclear. The germline V gene has CDR1 SGHTA and CDR2 FQGTGA. V shed 5 bases and J shed 2 bases, with 18 bases lying between them. The CDR3 is 16 residues long.

In DNA, the CDR3 is TGTGCCAGCAGTGAGCCCGGGACTGGTTACAATGAGCAGTTCTTC. Protein sequence: CASSEPGTGYNEQFF. V and J are TRBV25-1 and TRBJ2-1; the D gene is possibly TRBD2 (6 bases). The CDR3 totals 15 residues. The V gene's germline CDR1 is MGHDK and CDR2 SYGVNS. The V gene lost 3 bases and the J gene lost 4 bases, with 13 bases spanning the gap.

The chain recombines TRBV7-9 with TRBJ1-2; TRBD1 aligns across 9 bases. The CDR3 is made up of 15 amino acids. CDR1 is SEHNR and CDR2 is FQNEAQ in the germline V gene (reference sequence). V dropped 5 bases and J dropped 7; count of bases not matched to a gene: 11. The chain's CDR3 is CASSRLQGAVGGYTF. CDR3 coding DNA: TGTGCCAGCAGCCGACTACAGGGGGCAGTCGGTGGCTACACCTTC.

This clone was counted a few times. The chain combines TRBV7-9 with TRBJ1-4, with a tentative D call TRBD1 (5 bases). The CDR3 is made up of 12 amino acids. CDR1 and CDR2 (germline): SEHNR, FQNEAQ (reference sequence). Trimming took off 5 bases at V and 10 bases at J, with 11 bases between the two ends. The CDR3 coding sequence is TGTGCCAGCAGCGCCCAGGGAGGAAAACTGTTTTTT. Its protein is CASSAQGGKLFF.

This chain links TRBV5-4 with TRBJ2-3; unclear D gene. V lost 0 bases to trimming and J lost 0 bases, with 2 bases between them. Looked up from germline, CDR1 is SGHNT and CDR2 is YYREEE (reference sequence). The CDR3 totals 13 residues. The chain's CDR3 is CASSLGSTDTQYF. The CDR3 DNA sequence: TGTGCCAGCAGCTTGGGAAGCACAGATACGCAGTATTTT.

The sample holds a few counts of this clone. The gene calls are TRBV27 and TRBJ2-5; TRBD2 aligns across 11 bases. This CDR3 has 13 amino acids. CDR1 and CDR2 from the germline V gene are MNHEY and SMNVEV (reference sequence). Germline trimming cut 6 bases from V and 7 bases from J; bases unmatched to any gene: 4. CDR3 bases: TGTGCCAGCAGCTTTCTAGCGGGGGGGACCCAGTACTTC. The encoded protein is CASSFLAGGTQYF.

V gene TRBV19 combines with J gene TRBJ1-2; D may be TRBD1 (6 bases). Between the trimmed V and J ends, which lost 7 bases and 8 bases, there was a span of 26 bases. This CDR3 comprises 16 residues. Germline assignment: CDR1 LNHDA and CDR2 SQIVND (reference sequence). CDR3 DNA sequence: TGTGCCAGTACTAATCAGGTCGGGGGCGCAGTGGTGGGCTACACCTTC. Encoded protein: CASTNQVGGAVVGYTF.

This clone was observed a single time. This chain connects TRBV5-1 to TRBJ1-2; D gene ambiguous. Looked up from germline, CDR1 is SGHRS and CDR2 is YFSETQ. Trimming shortened V by 0 bases and J by 4 bases, and 10 bases separated the two germline ends. The CDR3 spans 14 residues. The CDR3 sequence: CASSLGGFGYGYTF. The CDR3 DNA reads as TGCGCCAGCAGCTTGGGAGGTTTTGGCTATGGCTACACCTTC.

This clone was seen just once. The chain combines TRBV19 with TRBJ2-3; weak D call: TRBD2 (6 bases). CDR3 length: 16 amino acids. With 3 bases removed from V and 1 base from J, the gap between germline ends came to 14 bases. Per the germline V gene, CDR1 is LNHDA and CDR2 is SQIVND (reference sequence). The CDR3: CASSIGGTSGTDTQYF. The DNA for the CDR3 is TGTGCCAGTAGTATCGGAGGGACCTCGGGCACAGATACGCAGTATTTT. The whole variable domain, remainder taken from reference TRBV19 and TRBJ2-3, is DGGITQSPKYLFRKEGQNVTLSCEQNLNHDAMYWYRQDPGQGLRLIYYSQIVNDFQKGDIAEGYSVSREKKESFPLTVTSAQKNPTAFYLCASSIGGTSGTDTQYFGPGTRLTVL.

The CDR3: CASSHIAGGPPETQYF. Here the CDR3 DNA reads TGTGCCAGCAGCCACATAGCGGGAGGGCCCCCAGAGACCCAGTACTTC. The chain combines TRBV4-2 with TRBJ2-5; 11 positions match TRBD2. V shed 3 bases and J 4 bases; nucleotides not matched to a gene: 7. The CDR3 length is 16 residues. Germline CDR1 reads LGHNA; CDR2 reads YNFKEQ.

The gene calls are TRBV27 and TRBJ1-5, with 7 positions matching TRBD1. This CDR3 has 14 amino acids. In germline, CDR1 is MNHEY, CDR2 SMNVEV (reference sequence). Trimming cost V 5 bases and J 5 bases; bases outside gene matches: 6. CDR3 coding DNA: TGTGCCAGCAGTCAGGACAGGTATGATCAGCCCCAGCATTTT. This sequence encodes CASSQDRYDQPQHF.

The chain has TRBV25-1 and TRBJ1-1; D possibly corresponds to TRBD1 (6 bases). CDR1 MGHDK and CDR2 SYGVNS come from the germline V gene. Between the trimmed V and J ends, which lost 6 bases and 3 bases, there was a span of 17 bases. The CDR3 is 15 residues long. This chain's CDR3 is CASSGPRGIDTEAFF. The CDR3 nucleotides are TGTGCCAGCAGCGGTCCCAGGGGAATTGACACTGAAGCTTTCTTT.

V usage is TRBV6-6 and J usage is TRBJ1-1; 10 nucleotides match TRBD1. The CDR3 consists of 13 residues. Germline V CDR1 and CDR2: MNHNY, SVGAGI (reference sequence). V gave up 6 bases and J gave up 5 bases; unmatched junction bases: 3. CDR3: CASRDRGKTEAFF. The CDR3 coding sequence is TGTGCCAGCAGGGACAGGGGGAAAACTGAAGCTTTCTTT.

The chain couples TRBV9 to TRBJ2-3; the D gene is possibly TRBD2 (6 bases). V lost 3 bases and J 6 bases, leaving 14 bases between the germline ends. The CDR3 is 14 amino acids. Looked up from germline, CDR1 is SGDLS and CDR2 is YYNGEE. The CDR3 is CASSAARLADTQYF. The CDR3 nucleotides read TGTGCCAGCAGCGCAGCTCGGCTAGCGGATACGCAGTATTTT.

The chain employs TRBV9 and TRBJ1-6; D gene uncertain. Trimming left V 0 bases short and J 13 bases short, with 8 bases between. CDR3 length equals 12 residues. In germline, CDR1 is SGDLS, CDR2 YYNGEE. Here the CDR3 DNA reads TGTGCCAGCAGCGTAGGCCAGGCTCCCCTCCACTTT. Protein: CASSVGQAPLHF. Together with reference TRBV9 and TRBJ1-6, the CDR3 gives the full variable domain: DSGVTQTPKHLITATGQRVTLRCSPRSGDLSVYWYQQSLDQGLQFLIQYYNGEERAKGNILERFSAQQFPDLHSELNLSSLELGDSALYFCASSVGQAPLHFGNGTRLTVT.